This passage covers 22 T cell receptor beta chains from one sample sequenced in a study of identical twins' blood T cells. MiXCR was run by TCRdb on the 5' RACE reads, yielding one entry per CDR3 protein. The data contain about 370,000 distinct CDR3 sequences, 28% of them seen just once; the ten biggest clones take up roughly 5.5%. Sequenced: PBMCs. All receptors come from a woman aged 18-50 years in good health.

The chain joins TRBV7-2 to TRBJ2-2; D is undetermined. Trimming took 8 bases from V and 8 from J, leaving 9 bases between them. This CDR3 region has 11 residues. Germline V gives CDR1 SGHTA, CDR2 FQGNSA. DNA for the CDR3: TGTGCCAGCTTGGGAACTGGGGAGCTGTTTTTT. Protein product: CASLGTGELFF.

The chain links TRBV20-1 to TRBJ2-1; D not certain. The CDR3 is made up of 13 amino acids. Germline V gene sequence: CDR1 DFQATT, CDR2 SNEGSKA (reference sequence). V was cut by 5 bases and J by 15 bases, with 23 bases left in between. The CDR3: CSAGYPTDLVRFF. The CDR3 coding sequence is TGCAGTGCTGGCTACCCGACTGACCTCGTCCGGTTCTTC.

This clonotype has a handful of counts. The J gene is TRBJ1-6, the V gene TRBV20-1; no reliable D call. Germline V lookup: CDR1 DFQATT, CDR2 SNEGSKA (reference sequence). The V gene lost 2 bases and the J gene lost 3 bases, with 8 bases spanning the gap. CDR3 length: 14 residues. Here the CDR3 reads CSARNPYYNSPLHF. CDR3 sequence (DNA): TGCAGTGCTAGAAATCCTTACTATAATTCACCCCTCCACTTT.

Comment on this clonotype: One end of the junction is discordant with germline, which a read error may explain. CDR3 protein: CAGSLVATDGYTF. CDR3 DNA sequence: TGTGCCGGCAGCTTGGTAGCGACAGATGGCTACACCTTC. The chain is built from TRBV5-6 and TRBJ1-2; D is possibly TRBD1 (5 bases). CDR3 length: 13 amino acids. Looked up from germline, CDR1 is SGHDT and CDR2 is YYEEEE.

This clonotype was detected only a few times. V usage is TRBV5-1 and J usage is TRBJ1-5; 8 bases align to TRBD1. The CDR3 has 14 amino acids. V shed 2 bases and J 5 bases; nucleotides not matched to a gene: 3. CDR1 is SGHRS, CDR2 YFSETQ, per germline. CDR3 nucleotides: TGCGCCAGCAGCTTACAGACAGGGGATCAGCCCCAGCATTTT. It specifies CASSLQTGDQPQHF.

The genes are TRBV20-1 and TRBJ2-3; 8 bases map to TRBD2. Losses at the gene ends were 0 bases for V and 7 bases for J; bases not matched to a gene: 9. The germline V gene has CDR1 DFQATT and CDR2 SNEGSKA (reference sequence). The CDR3 runs 15 residues. The DNA for the CDR3 is TGCAGTGCTAGAGAGATCGGGGGGGGAACATATACGCAGTATTTT. It specifies CSAREIGGGTYTQYF.

This sequence joins TRBV6-5 and TRBJ1-1; TRBD1 matches at 9 bases. The length of the CDR3 is 14 residues. Germline CDR1 is MNHEY and CDR2 is SVGAGI. V shed 10 bases and J 2 bases; nucleotides not matched to a gene: 8. In nucleotides, the CDR3 is TGTGCCACACTGGCGGGACAGGGAAACACTGAAGCTTTCTTT. It codes for CATLAGQGNTEAFF.

This clonotype was seen repeatedly, ten times or more. The rearrangement links TRBV29-1 to TRBJ1-2, with D uncertain. The CDR3 totals 13 residues. Germline V CDR1 and CDR2: SQVTM, ANQGSEA. The V end lost 4 bases, the J end lost 8 bases, and 17 bases lay between the germline ends. In DNA form, the CDR3 reads TGCAGCGTTGTAAGCTTGGAGCTATGGGGCTACACCTTC. This codes for CSVVSLELWGYTF.

V usage is TRBV20-1 and J usage is TRBJ1-1; D not resolved. CDR3 size: 15 residues. Looked up from germline, CDR1 is DFQATT and CDR2 is SNEGSKA (reference sequence). Between the trimmed V and J ends, which lost 3 bases and 0 bases, there was a span of 14 bases. CDR3 amino acids: CSASGISTMNTEAFF. In nucleotides, the CDR3 is TGCAGTGCTAGTGGGATCAGCACCATGAACACTGAAGCTTTCTTT.

The chain has TRBV20-1 and TRBJ1-5; unclear D gene. Germline CDR1 is DFQATT and CDR2 is SNEGSKA (reference sequence). Trimming pared 6 bases from V and 2 bases from J, leaving 11 bases between. There are 13 residues in the CDR3. The CDR3 reads CSADEAGNQPQHF. The CDR3 DNA is TGCAGTGCGGACGAGGCGGGCAATCAGCCCCAGCATTTT.

This clonotype was seen a few times. V gene TRBV7-6 combines with J gene TRBJ2-3, with TRBD2 matching 11 bases. V dropped 5 bases and J dropped 3; count of bases not matched to a gene: 10. CDR1 is SGHVS and CDR2 is FNYEAQ in the germline V gene. The CDR3 is made up of 17 amino acids. The CDR3 loop reads CASSVSSGRIGTDTQYF. The CDR3 DNA is TGTGCCAGCAGCGTATCTAGCGGGAGGATAGGGACAGATACGCAGTATTTT.

This clonotype was counted between two and nine times. V usage is TRBV19 and J usage is TRBJ1-1, with a weak D call TRBD1 (5 bases). This CDR3 comprises 14 residues. Germline values: CDR1 LNHDA, CDR2 SQIVND (reference sequence). V was pared by 6 bases and J by 2 bases, with 13 bases between. Here the CDR3 DNA reads TGTGCCAGTAGCCCGCCGACAGTCAACACTGAAGCTTTCTTT. This gives the protein CASSPPTVNTEAFF.

The CDR3 here is CASSMDSYEQYF. CDR3 DNA: TGTGCCAGTAGTATGGACAGTTACGAGCAGTACTTC. This chain joins TRBV19 and TRBJ2-7; D possibly corresponds to TRBD1 (6 bases). CDR3 length: 12 amino acids. V shed 3 bases and J shed 4 bases, with 7 bases lying between them. CDR1 and CDR2 (germline): LNHDA, SQIVND (reference sequence).

This clonotype was counted at least ten times. V usage is TRBV20-1 and J usage is TRBJ1-2; D perhaps matches TRBD1 (6 bases). The CDR3 sequence is 14 residues long. Trimming took 3 bases from V and 3 from J, leaving 14 bases between them. The germline V gene has CDR1 DFQATT and CDR2 SNEGSKA (reference sequence). The CDR3: CSARRAGEDYGYTF. Written as DNA, the CDR3 is TGCAGTGCTAGGAGGGCAGGGGAGGACTATGGCTACACCTTC.

The V gene is TRBV20-1, the J gene TRBJ1-1; no firm D call. Trimming pared 6 bases from V and 3 bases from J, leaving 11 bases between. The CDR3 is made up of 12 amino acids. Per the germline V gene, CDR1 is DFQATT and CDR2 is SNEGSKA (reference sequence). CDR3 sequence: CSATDGYTEAFF. The CDR3, as DNA: TGCAGTGCCACAGATGGGTACACTGAAGCTTTCTTT.

The table lists this clonotype with a count of one. Possible read error: a much larger clone is one base away. This chain uses TRBV6-5 with TRBJ2-1; D uncertain. Looked up from germline, CDR1 is MNHEY and CDR2 is SVGAGI. The germline V and J ends were trimmed by 6 bases and 5 bases, with 14 bases remaining between them. The CDR3 spans 14 residues. The CDR3 loop is CASRTLRSNNEQFF. CDR3 DNA: TGTGCCAGCAGAACACTCCGTTCGAACAATGAGCAGTTCTTC.

V usage is TRBV5-1 and J usage is TRBJ2-1, with 7 bases identical to TRBD2. Losses at the gene ends were 4 bases for V and 7 bases for J; bases not matched to a gene: 14. Per germline, CDR1 SGHRS and CDR2 YFSETQ. The length of the CDR3 is 16 residues. CDR3 sequence: CASSEVFRGRRNEQFF. CDR3 bases: TGCGCCAGCAGCGAAGTCTTTCGCGGGAGACGGAATGAGCAGTTCTTC.

This sequence joins TRBV10-3 and TRBJ2-2, with 8 bases lining up with TRBD1. The CDR3 runs 16 residues. The germline gives CDR1 ENHRY, CDR2 SYGVKD. The V segment lost 6 bases and the J segment 0 bases; nucleotides outside the gene matches: 6. CDR3 coding DNA: TGTGCCATCAGCCCGGACAGGGCATCGAACACCGGGGAGCTGTTTTTT. Encoded protein: CAISPDRASNTGELFF.

The genes are TRBV21-1 and TRBJ2-3; the D segment call TRBD1 is taken from the table without a DNA check. TRBV21-1 is a recognized pseudogene. The CDR3 sequence is 20 residues long. The CDR3, as DNA: TGTGCCAGCAGACACGCCCCCGGGACATGCCGCGGGTCGCTCTCAGATACGCAGTATTTT. Translated: CASRHAPGTCRGSLSDTQYF.

This clonotype was detected ten times or more. The rearrangement joins TRBV20-1 to TRBJ1-4; a weak D match, TRBD1 (5 bases). The CDR3 is made up of 12 amino acids. Trimming pared 4 bases from V and 5 bases from J, leaving 8 bases between. Germline loops: CDR1 DFQATT, CDR2 SNEGSKA (reference sequence). The CDR3 reads CSANGGNEKLFF. The CDR3 bases are TGCAGTGCTAACGGGGGGAATGAAAAACTGTTTTTT.

The V and J genes are TRBV24-1 and TRBJ2-2; D is undetermined. This CDR3 is 15 amino acids long. V lost 6 bases and J 7 bases, leaving 17 bases between the germline ends. CDR1 and CDR2 from the germline V gene are KGHDR and SFDVKD. The CDR3 nucleotides read TGTGCCACCAGTTCCCAGACCGACGAGTTCGGGGAGCTGTTTTTT. This codes for CATSSQTDEFGELFF.

As regards this clonotype: Just one base apart from a much larger clone, this may be a read error. The chain recombines TRBV20-1 with TRBJ2-1; D is uncertain. Between the trimmed V and J ends, which lost 3 bases and 12 bases, there was a span of 18 bases. Germline lookup yields CDR1 DFQATT and CDR2 SNEGSKA (reference sequence). The CDR3 length is 13 residues. CDR3 in amino acids: CSASIIGSGWQFF. As DNA, the CDR3 is TGCAGTGCTAGTATTATCGGGTCTGGGTGGCAGTTCTTC.